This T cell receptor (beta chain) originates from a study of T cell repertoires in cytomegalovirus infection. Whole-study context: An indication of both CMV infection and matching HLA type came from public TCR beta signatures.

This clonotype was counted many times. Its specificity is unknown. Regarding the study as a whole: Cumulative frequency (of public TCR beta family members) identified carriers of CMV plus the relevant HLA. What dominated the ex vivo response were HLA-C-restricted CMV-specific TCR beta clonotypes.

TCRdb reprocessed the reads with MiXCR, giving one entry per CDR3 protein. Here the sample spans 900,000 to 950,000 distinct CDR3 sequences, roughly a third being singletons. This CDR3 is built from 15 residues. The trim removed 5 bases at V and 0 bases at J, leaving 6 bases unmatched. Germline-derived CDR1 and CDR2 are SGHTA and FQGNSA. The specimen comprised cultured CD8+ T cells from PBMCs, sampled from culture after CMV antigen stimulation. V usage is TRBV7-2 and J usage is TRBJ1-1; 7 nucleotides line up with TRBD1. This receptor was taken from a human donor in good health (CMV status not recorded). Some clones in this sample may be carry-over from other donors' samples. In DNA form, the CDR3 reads TGTGCCAGCAGCCTCGGGACAGCCTTGAACACTGAAGCTTTCTTT. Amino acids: CASSLGTALNTEAFF.